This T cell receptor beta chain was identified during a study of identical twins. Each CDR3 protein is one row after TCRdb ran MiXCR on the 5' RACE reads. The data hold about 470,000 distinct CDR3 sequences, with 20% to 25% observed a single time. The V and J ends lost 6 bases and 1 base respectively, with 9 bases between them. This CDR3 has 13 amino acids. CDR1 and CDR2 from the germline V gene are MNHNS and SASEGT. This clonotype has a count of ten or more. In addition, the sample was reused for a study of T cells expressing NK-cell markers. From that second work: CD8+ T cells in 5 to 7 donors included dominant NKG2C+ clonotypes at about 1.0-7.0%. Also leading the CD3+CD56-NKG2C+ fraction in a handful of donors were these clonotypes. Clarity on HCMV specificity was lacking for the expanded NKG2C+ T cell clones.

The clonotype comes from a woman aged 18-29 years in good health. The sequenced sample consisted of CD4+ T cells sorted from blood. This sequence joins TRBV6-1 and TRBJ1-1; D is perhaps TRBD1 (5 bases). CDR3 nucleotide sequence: TGTGCCAGCAGGCGAACAGGGAACACTGAAGCTTTCTTT. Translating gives CASRRTGNTEAFF.